This T cell receptor beta chain was identified in a study of T cell repertoires in cytomegalovirus infection. Overall study context: The authors used CMV epitopes that were HLA-C-restricted (recently identified) and HLA-B-restricted (well studied). An indication of both CMV infection and matching HLA type came from public TCR beta signatures. General study points: The study identified carriers of CMV plus the relevant HLA from cumulative public TCR beta family frequency. CMV-specific TCR beta clonotypes restricted by HLA-C dominated the ex vivo response.

Points on this clonotype: Its antigen remains unknown.

TCRdb reprocessed the reads via MiXCR and lists one record per CDR3 protein. This table holds approximately 1,000,000 distinct CDR3 sequences, approximately 31% found once. This clonotype originated in a human donor in good health (CMV status not recorded). Some clones in this sample may be carry-over from other donors' samples. The starting material was cultured CD8+ T cells from PBMCs, obtained from culture after CMV antigen stimulation.

Here the CDR3 DNA reads TGTGCCAGCAGCCACGGGTGGGGGTATGAGCAGTTCTTC. Translation gives CASSHGWGYEQFF. The J gene is TRBJ2-1, the V gene TRBV6-6, with D perhaps matching TRBD1 or TRBD2 (5 bases each). Per germline, CDR1 MNHNY and CDR2 SVGAGI (reference sequence). V lost 6 bases and J lost 8, with 14 bases in between. The CDR3 covers 13 residues.